This TCR beta chain was sequenced for a study of regulatory T cells in long-lasting Graves disease. Whole-study findings and limits: Preferential use of TRBV28, TRBJ1-2 and TRBJ2-5 was seen in persistent disease. Analyses excluded thyroid tissue, covering peripheral blood alone.

Arm-PCR with iRepertoire HTBI primers amplified the CDR3 regions for these TCR beta libraries. TCRdb recomputed calls from the multiplex PCR reads with MiXCR, one row per CDR3 protein. The sample has 400,000 to 650,000 distinct CDR3 sequences, about 16% seen once. The CDR3 is 15 residues long. Germline assignment: CDR1 SGHAT and CDR2 FQNNGV. Trimming took off 2 bases at V and 2 bases at J, with 9 bases between the two ends. This clonotype was seen ten or more times. Its antigen is undetermined. Documented time point: newly diagnosed GD, antithyroid drugs for less than 3 months. TCR sequences were obtained from RNA taken from PBMCs. These same data were also listed under a study on T cells in Graves' hyperthyroidism and ophthalmopathy. That work contributes: Diagnosis of hyperthyroidism was new in patients aged 18 to 65, and its duration was under 2 months.

The specimen was peripheral blood mononuclear cells (PBMCs), collected at new diagnosis, from a patient treated with antithyroid drugs. The chain couples TRBV11-2 to TRBJ2-2; D is perhaps TRBD1 (5 bases). This clonotype originated in a woman aged 35 to 59 with Graves disease. The CDR3 DNA reads TGTGCCAGCAGCTTACGCAGGGTAAACACCGGGGAGCTGTTTTTT. Translating gives CASSLRRVNTGELFF.